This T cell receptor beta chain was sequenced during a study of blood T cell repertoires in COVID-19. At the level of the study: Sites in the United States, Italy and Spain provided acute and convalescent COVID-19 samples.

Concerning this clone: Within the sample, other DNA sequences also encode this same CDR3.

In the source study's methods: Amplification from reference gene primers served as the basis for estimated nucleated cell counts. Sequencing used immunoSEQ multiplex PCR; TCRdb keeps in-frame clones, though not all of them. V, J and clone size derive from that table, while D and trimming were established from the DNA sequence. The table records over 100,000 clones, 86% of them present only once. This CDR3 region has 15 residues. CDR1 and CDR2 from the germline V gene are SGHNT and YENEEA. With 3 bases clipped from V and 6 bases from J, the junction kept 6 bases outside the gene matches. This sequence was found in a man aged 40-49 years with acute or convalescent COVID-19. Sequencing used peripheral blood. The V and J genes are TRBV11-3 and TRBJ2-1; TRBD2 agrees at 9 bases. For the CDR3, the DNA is TGTGCCAGCAGCTTGAGTAGCGGGGGACTCAATGAGCAGTTCTTC. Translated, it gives CASSLSSGGLNEQFF.